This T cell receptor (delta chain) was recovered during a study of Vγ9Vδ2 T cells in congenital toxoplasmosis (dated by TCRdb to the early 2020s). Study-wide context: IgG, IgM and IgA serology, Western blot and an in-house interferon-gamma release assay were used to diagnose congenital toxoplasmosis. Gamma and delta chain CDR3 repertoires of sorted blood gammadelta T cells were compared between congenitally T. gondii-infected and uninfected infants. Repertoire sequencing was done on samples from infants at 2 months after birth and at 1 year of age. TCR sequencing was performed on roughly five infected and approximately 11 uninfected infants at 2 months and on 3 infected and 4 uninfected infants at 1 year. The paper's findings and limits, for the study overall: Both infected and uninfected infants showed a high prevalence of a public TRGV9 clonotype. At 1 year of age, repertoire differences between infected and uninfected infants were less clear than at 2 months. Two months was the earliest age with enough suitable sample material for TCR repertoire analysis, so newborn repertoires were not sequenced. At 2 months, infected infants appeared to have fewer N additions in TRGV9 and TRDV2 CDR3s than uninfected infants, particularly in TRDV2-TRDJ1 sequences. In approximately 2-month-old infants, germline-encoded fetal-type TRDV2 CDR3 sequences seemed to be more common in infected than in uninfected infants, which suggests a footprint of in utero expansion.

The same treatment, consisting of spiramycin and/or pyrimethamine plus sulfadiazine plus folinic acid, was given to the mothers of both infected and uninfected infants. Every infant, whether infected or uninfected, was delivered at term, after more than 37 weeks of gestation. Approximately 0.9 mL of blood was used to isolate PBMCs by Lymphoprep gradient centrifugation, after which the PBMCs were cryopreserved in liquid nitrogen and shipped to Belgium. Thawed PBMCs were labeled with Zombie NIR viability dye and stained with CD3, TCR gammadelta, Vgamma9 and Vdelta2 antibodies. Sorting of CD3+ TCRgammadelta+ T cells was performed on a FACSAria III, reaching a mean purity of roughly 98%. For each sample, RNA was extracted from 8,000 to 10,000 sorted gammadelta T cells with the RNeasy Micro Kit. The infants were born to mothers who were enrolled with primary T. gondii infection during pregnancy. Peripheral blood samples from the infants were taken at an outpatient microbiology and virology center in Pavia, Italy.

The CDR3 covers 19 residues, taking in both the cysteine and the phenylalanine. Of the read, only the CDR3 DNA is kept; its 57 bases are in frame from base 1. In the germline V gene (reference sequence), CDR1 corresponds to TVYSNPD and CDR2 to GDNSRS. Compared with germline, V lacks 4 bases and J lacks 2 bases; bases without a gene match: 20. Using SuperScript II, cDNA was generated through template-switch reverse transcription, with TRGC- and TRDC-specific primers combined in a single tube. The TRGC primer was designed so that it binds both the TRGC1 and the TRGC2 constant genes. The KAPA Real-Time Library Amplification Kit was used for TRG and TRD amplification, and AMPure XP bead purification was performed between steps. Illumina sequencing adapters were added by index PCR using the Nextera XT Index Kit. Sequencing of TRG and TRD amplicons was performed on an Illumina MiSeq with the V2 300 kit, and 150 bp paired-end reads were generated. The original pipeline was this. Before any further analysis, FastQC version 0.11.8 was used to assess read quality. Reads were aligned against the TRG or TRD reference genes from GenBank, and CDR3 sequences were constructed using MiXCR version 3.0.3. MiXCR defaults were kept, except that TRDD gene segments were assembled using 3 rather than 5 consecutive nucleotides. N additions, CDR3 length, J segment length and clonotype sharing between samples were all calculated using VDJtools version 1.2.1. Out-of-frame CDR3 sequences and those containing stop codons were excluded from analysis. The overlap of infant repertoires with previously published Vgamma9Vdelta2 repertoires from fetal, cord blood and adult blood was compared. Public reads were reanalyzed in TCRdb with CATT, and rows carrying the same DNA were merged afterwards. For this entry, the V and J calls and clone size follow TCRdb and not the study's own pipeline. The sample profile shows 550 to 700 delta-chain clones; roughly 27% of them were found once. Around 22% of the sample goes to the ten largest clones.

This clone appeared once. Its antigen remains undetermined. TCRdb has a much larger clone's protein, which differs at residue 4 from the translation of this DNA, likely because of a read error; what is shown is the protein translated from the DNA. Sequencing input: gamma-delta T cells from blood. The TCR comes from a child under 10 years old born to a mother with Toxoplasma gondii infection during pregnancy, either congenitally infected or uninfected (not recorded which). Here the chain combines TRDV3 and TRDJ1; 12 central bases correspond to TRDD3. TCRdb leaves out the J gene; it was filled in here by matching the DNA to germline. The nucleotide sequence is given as TGTGCCTCGTATCCCTACTCCGCGACCTGGGGGATACGGACCGATAAACTCATCTTT. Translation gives CASYPYSATWGIRTDKLIF.